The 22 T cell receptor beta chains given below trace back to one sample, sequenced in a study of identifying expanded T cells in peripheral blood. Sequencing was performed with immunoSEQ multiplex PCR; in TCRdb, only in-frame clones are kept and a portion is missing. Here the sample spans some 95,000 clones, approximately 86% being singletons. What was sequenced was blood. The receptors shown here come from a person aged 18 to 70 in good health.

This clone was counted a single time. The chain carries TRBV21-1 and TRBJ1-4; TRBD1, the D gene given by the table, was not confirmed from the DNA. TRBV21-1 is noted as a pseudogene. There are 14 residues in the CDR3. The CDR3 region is CASNRDREDEKLFF. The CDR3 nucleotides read TGTGCCAGCAATAGGGACAGGGAGGATGAAAAACTGTTTTTT.

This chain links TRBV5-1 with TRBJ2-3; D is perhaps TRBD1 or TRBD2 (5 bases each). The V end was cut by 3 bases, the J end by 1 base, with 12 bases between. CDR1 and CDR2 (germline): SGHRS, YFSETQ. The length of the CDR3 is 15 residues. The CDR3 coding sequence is TGCGCCAGCAGCTGGGGACGGCGCGGCACAGATACGCAGTATTTT. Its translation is CASSWGRRGTDTQYF.

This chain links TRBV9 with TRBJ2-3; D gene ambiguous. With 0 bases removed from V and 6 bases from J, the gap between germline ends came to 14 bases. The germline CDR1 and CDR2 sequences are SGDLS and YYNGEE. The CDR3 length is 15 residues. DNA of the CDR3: TGTGCCAGCAGCGTAGAAGGGCGGTGGTTGGATACGCAGTATTTT. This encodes CASSVEGRWLDTQYF.

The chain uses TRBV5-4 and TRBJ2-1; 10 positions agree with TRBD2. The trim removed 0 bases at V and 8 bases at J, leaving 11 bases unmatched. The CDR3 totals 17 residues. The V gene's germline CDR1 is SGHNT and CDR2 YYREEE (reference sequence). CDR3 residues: CASSLVVSGGPNDEQFF. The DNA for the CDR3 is TGTGCCAGCAGCTTGGTAGTTAGCGGGGGGCCCAACGATGAGCAGTTCTTC. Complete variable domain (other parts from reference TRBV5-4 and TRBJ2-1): ETGVTQSPTHLIKTRGQQVTLRCSSQSGHNTVSWYQQALGQGPQFIFQYYREEENGRGNFPPRFSGLQFPNYSSELNVNALELDDSALYLCASSLVVSGGPNDEQFFGPGTRLTVL.

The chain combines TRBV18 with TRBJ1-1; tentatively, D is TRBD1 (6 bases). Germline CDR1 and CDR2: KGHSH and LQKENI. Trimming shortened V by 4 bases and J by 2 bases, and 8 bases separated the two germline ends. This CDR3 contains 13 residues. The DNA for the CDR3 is TGTGCCAGCTCACGGGGGGGCAACACTGAAGCTTTCTTT. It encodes CASSRGGNTEAFF.

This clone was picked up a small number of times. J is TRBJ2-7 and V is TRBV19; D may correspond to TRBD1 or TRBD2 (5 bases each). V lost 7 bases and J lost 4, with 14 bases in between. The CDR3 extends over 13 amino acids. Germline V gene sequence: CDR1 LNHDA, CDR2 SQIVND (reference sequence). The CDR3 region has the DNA TGTGCCAGTACCGATGGGGACGTTTACGAGCAGTACTTC. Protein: CASTDGDVYEQYF.

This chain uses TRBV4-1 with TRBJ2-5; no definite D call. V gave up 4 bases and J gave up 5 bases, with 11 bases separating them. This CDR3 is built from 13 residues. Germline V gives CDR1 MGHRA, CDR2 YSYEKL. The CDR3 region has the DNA TGCGCCAGCAGCCTCCTCTATGGGGAGACCCAGTACTTC. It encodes CASSLLYGETQYF.

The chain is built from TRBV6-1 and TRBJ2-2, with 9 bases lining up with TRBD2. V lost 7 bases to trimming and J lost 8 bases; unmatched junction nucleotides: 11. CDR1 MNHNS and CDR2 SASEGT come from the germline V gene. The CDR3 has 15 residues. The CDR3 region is CASMALAGYRGELFF. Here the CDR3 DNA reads TGTGCCAGCATGGCGCTAGCGGGGTATAGGGGGGAGCTGTTTTTT.

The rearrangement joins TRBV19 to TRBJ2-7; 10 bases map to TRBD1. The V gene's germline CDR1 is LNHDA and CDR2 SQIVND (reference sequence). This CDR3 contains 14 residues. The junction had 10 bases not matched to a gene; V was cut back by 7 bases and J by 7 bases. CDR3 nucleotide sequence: TGTGCCAGTACCGCTGACAGGGGGCATGGGGAGCAGTACTTC. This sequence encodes CASTADRGHGEQYF.

The CDR3 DNA is TGCGCCAGCAGCCCCGGGGCCTGGGGCAATCAGCCCCAGCATTTT. Residues: CASSPGAWGNQPQHF. The chain combines TRBV4-3 with TRBJ1-5; possible D gene TRBD1, 5 bases. Trimming stripped 4 bases from V and 2 bases from J, with 12 bases between. The germline V gene encodes CDR1 LGHNA and CDR2 YSLEER. The CDR3 has 15 residues.

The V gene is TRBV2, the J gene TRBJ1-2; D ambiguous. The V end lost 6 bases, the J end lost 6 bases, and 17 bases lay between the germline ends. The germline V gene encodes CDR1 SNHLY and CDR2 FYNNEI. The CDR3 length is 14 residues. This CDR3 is CASRDDWGSHGYTF. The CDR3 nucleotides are TGTGCCAGCAGAGACGACTGGGGTAGTCATGGCTACACCTTC.

The chain's CDR3 is CASSEEGRGRSPLHF. In DNA, the CDR3 is TGTGCCAGCAGTGAAGAGGGCAGGGGGCGTTCACCCCTCCACTTT. The chain carries TRBV2 and TRBJ1-6; 8 nucleotides align to TRBD1. This CDR3 contains 15 residues. J was trimmed by 9 bases and V by 1 base; bases with no gene match: 5. CDR1 and CDR2 from the germline V gene are SNHLY and FYNNEI.

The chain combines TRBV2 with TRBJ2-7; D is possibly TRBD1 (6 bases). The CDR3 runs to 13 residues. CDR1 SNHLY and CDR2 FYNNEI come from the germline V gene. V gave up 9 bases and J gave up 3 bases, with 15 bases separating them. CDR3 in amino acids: CARKPGHNYEQYF. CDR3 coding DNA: TGTGCCAGAAAGCCGGGACACAACTACGAGCAGTACTTC.

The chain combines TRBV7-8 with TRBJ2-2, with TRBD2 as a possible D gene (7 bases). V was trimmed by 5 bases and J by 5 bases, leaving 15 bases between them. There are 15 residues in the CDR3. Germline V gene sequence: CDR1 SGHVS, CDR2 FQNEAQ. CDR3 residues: CASSERGGGTGELFF. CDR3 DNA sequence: TGTGCCAGCAGCGAAAGGGGAGGGGGTACCGGGGAGCTGTTTTTT. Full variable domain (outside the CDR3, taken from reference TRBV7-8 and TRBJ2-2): GAGVSQSPRYKVAKRGQDVALRCDPISGHVSLFWYQQALGQGPEFLTYFQNEAQLDKSGLPSDRFFAERPEGSVSTLKIQRTQQEDSAVYLCASSERGGGTGELFFGEGSRLTVL.

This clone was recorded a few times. CDR3 residues: CASSRLGTPGTGELFF. The DNA for the CDR3 is TGTGCCAGCAGCAGATTAGGCACTCCGGGCACCGGGGAGCTGTTTTTT. The V and J genes are TRBV11-2 and TRBJ2-2; D call uncertain. Looked up from germline, CDR1 is SGHAT and CDR2 is FQNNGV. This CDR3 contains 16 residues. The V end was cut by 5 bases, the J end by 4 bases, with 17 bases between.

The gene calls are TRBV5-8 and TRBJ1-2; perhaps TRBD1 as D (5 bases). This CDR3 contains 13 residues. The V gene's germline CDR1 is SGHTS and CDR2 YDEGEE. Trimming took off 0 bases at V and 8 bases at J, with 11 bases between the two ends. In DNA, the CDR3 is TGTGCCAGCAGCTTGGGACAGAGAGGGGGCTACACCTTC. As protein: CASSLGQRGGYTF.

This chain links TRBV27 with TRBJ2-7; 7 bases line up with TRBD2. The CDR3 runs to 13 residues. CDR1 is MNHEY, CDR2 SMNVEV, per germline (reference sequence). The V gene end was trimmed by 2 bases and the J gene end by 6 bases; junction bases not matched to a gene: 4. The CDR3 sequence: CASSLTWGGEQYF. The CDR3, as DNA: TGTGCCAGCAGTTTAACCTGGGGGGGCGAGCAGTACTTC.

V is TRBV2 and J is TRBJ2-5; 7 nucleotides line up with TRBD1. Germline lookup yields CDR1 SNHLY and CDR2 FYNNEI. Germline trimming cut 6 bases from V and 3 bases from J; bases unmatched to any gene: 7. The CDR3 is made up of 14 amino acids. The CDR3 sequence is CASRDGTAKETQYF. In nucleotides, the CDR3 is TGTGCCAGCAGGGACGGGACAGCTAAAGAGACCCAGTACTTC.

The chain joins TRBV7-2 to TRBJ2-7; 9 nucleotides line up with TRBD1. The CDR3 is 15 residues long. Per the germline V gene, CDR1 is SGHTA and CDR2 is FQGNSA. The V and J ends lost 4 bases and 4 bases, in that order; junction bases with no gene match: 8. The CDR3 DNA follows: TGTGCCAGCAGCTCCATCAACAGGGGGCGGTACGAGCAGTACTTC. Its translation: CASSSINRGRYEQYF.

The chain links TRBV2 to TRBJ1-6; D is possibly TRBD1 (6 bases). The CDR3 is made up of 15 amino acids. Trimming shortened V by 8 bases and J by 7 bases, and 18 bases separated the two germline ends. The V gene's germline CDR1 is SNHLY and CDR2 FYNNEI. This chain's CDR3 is CASSDHRALNSPLHF. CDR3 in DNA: TGTGCCAGCTCTGATCACAGGGCCCTCAATTCACCCCTCCACTTT.

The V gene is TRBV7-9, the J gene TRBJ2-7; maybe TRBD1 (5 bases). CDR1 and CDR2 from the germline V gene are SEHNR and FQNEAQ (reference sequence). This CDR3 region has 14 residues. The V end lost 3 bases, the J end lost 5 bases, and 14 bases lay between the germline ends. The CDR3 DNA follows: TGTGCCAGCAGCTTCCAGGGAAGACTCGACGAGCAGTACTTC. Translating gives CASSFQGRLDEQYF.

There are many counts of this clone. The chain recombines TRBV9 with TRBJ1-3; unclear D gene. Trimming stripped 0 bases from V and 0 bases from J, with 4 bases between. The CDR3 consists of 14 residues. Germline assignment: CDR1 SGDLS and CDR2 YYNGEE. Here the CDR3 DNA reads TGTGCCAGCAGCGTAGCTCTCTCTGGAAACACCATATATTTT. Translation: CASSVALSGNTIYF.